Listed here are 22 T cell receptor beta chains from one sample, sequenced in a study of T-cell memory formation after mild COVID-19. Using its own MiXCR run on the 5' RACE reads, TCRdb lists one record per CDR3 protein. The table records around 450,000 distinct CDR3 sequences, roughly 20% of them present only once. Material for sequencing was PBMCs or a T cell subset sorted from them (not recorded which). The receptors stem from an adult woman who had mild COVID-19 (a few samples of this study predate the infection). Cell type and time point are not known.

This chain links TRBV5-1 with TRBJ2-7, with D tentatively TRBD1 (5 bases). Germline values: CDR1 SGHRS, CDR2 YFSETQ. Trimming left V 4 bases short and J 5 bases short, with 16 bases between. CDR3 length: 14 amino acids. This CDR3 reads CASSVQGFADEQYF. Written as DNA, the CDR3 is TGCGCCAGCAGCGTCCAGGGTTTTGCCGACGAGCAGTACTTC.

This clonotype showed up many times. The V gene is TRBV7-2, the J gene TRBJ2-1, with D possibly being TRBD1 (6 bases). From germline, CDR1 is SGHTA and CDR2 FQGNSA. Trimming removed 3 bases at V and 0 bases at J, with 9 bases between. This CDR3 region has 15 residues. The DNA for the CDR3 is TGTGCCAGCAGCTTGGGACACCTCTCCTACAATGAGCAGTTCTTC. Amino acids: CASSLGHLSYNEQFF.

This clonotype showed up many times. This rearrangement joins TRBV19 to TRBJ2-1; D is undetermined. Per germline, CDR1 LNHDA and CDR2 SQIVND (reference sequence). Trimming pared 3 bases from V and 5 bases from J, leaving 14 bases between. The CDR3 spans 15 residues. The DNA of the CDR3 is TGTGCCAGTAGTATGTCCGAGATCAGGAACAATGAGCAGTTCTTC. Translated: CASSMSEIRNNEQFF.

The table lists this clonotype with a few counts. The chain is built from TRBV12-3 or TRBV12-4 and TRBJ2-1, with TRBD2 identical over 11 bases. The CDR3 loop spans 17 amino acids. With V trimmed by 2 bases and J by 3 bases, 6 bases remained unmatched. As DNA, the CDR3 is TGTGCCAGCAGTTTACTCAATAGCGGGAGGGTCTACAATGAGCAGTTCTTC. Its translation: CASSLLNSGRVYNEQFF.

V is TRBV2 and J is TRBJ2-7; D possibly corresponds to TRBD1 (6 bases). CDR1 SNHLY and CDR2 FYNNEI come from the germline V gene. V was cut by 6 bases and J by 0 bases, with 9 bases left in between. The CDR3 is 13 residues long. CDR3 sequence reads: CASRRQVSYEQYF. CDR3 in DNA: TGTGCCAGCAGGCGACAGGTCTCCTACGAGCAGTACTTC.

This clonotype occurred a few times. V gene TRBV2 combines with J gene TRBJ1-2; D is unclear. The CDR3 runs 14 residues. Trimming removed 3 bases at V and 6 bases at J, with 14 bases between. Germline assignment: CDR1 SNHLY and CDR2 FYNNEI. The DNA for the CDR3 is TGTGCCAGCAGTGATCCCCGCCGGGCTCATGGCTACACCTTC. Its translation is CASSDPRRAHGYTF.

The V and J genes are TRBV4-1 and TRBJ1-1; TRBD1 is a possible D gene (5 bases). Germline-derived CDR1 and CDR2 are MGHRA and YSYEKL. There are 15 residues in the CDR3. V dropped 3 bases and J dropped 3 bases, with 14 bases sitting between them. The CDR3 DNA reads as TGCGCCAGCAGCCAGGCACAGGTTGCGTACACTGAAGCTTTCTTT. Protein: CASSQAQVAYTEAFF.

The rearrangement uses TRBV6-6 and TRBJ2-5; D uncertain. The CDR3 totals 14 residues. Trimming took 3 bases from V and 1 from J, leaving 9 bases between them. The germline V gene encodes CDR1 MNHNY and CDR2 SVGAGI (reference sequence). As DNA, the CDR3 is TGTGCCAGCAGTTATTTGACGACCCAAGAGACCCAGTACTTC. Translated, it gives CASSYLTTQETQYF.

This clonotype was detected only a few times. The chain links TRBV9 to TRBJ2-7; possibly TRBD2 for D (7 bases). The CDR3 spans 15 residues. CDR1 is SGDLS and CDR2 is YYNGEE in the germline V gene. Deletions cut 3 bases from V and 3 bases from J, with 16 bases between. This chain's CDR3 is CASSGGTGTIYEQYF. The CDR3, as DNA: TGTGCCAGCAGCGGGGGAACAGGGACTATCTACGAGCAGTACTTC. The whole variable domain, filled in from reference TRBV9 and TRBJ2-7, reads DSGVTQTPKHLITATGQRVTLRCSPRSGDLSVYWYQQSLDQGLQFLIQYYNGEERAKGNILERFSAQQFPDLHSELNLSSLELGDSALYFCASSGGTGTIYEQYFGPGTRLTVT.

This rearrangement joins TRBV20-1 to TRBJ2-1; TRBD2 might be the D (5 bases). Trimming stripped 0 bases from V and 3 bases from J, with 15 bases between. Per the germline V gene, CDR1 is DFQATT and CDR2 is SNEGSKA (reference sequence). The CDR3 spans 16 residues. CDR3 residues: CSARDSRRTNYNEQFF. In DNA, the CDR3 is TGCAGTGCTAGAGATTCAAGGAGGACCAACTACAATGAGCAGTTCTTC.

This clonotype appeared a few times. The chain couples TRBV11-2 to TRBJ1-1; D is uncertain. The CDR3 covers 16 residues. The V and J ends lost 0 bases and 0 bases respectively, with 11 bases between them. CDR1 SGHAT and CDR2 FQNNGV come from the germline V gene. The DNA for the CDR3 is TGTGCCAGCAGCTTAGATTATCGCCAGTTGAACACTGAAGCTTTCTTT. This translates into CASSLDYRQLNTEAFF.

This clonotype was seen more than once but under ten times. V is TRBV18 and J is TRBJ1-5; 10 nucleotides align to TRBD1. Per germline, CDR1 KGHSH and CDR2 LQKENI. The V gene end was trimmed by 6 bases and the J gene end by 6 bases; junction bases not matched to a gene: 8. The CDR3 is 15 amino acids. CDR3: CASSGGQGSGQPQHF. For the CDR3, the DNA is TGTGCCAGCTCGGGGGGACAGGGGTCTGGTCAGCCCCAGCATTTT. The full variable domain, rest sourced from reference TRBV18 and TRBJ1-5, is NAGVMQNPRHLVRRRGQEARLRCSPMKGHSHVYWYRQLPEEGLKFMVYLQKENIIDESGMPKERFSAEFPKEGPSILRIQQVVRGDSAAYFCASSGGQGSGQPQHFGDGTRLSIL.

This clonotype was seen a few times. V and J are TRBV7-9 and TRBJ1-3; the D gene is possibly TRBD1 (6 bases). V gave up 5 bases and J gave up 2 bases, with 10 bases separating them. CDR3 length: 14 residues. The V gene's germline CDR1 is SEHNR and CDR2 FQNEAQ (reference sequence). CDR3: CASSPDRPGNTIYF. For the CDR3, the DNA is TGTGCCAGCAGCCCGGACAGACCTGGAAACACCATATATTTT.

This clonotype appeared a few times. This rearrangement joins TRBV20-1 to TRBJ1-1; TRBD1 might be the D (6 bases). There are 13 residues in the CDR3. In germline, CDR1 is DFQATT, CDR2 SNEGSKA (reference sequence). The V end lost 3 bases, the J end lost 0 bases, and 8 bases lay between the germline ends. Here the CDR3 DNA reads TGCAGTGCTAGGCAGGGGCTGAACACTGAAGCTTTCTTT. Its protein product is CSARQGLNTEAFF.

The sample holds many counts of this clonotype. Written as DNA, the CDR3 is TGCGCCAGCAGCCCCCGGACAGGGGATTACGAGCAGTACTTC. The encoded protein is CASSPRTGDYEQYF. The chain joins TRBV5-1 to TRBJ2-7, with 9 bases aligning to TRBD1. Germline V gene sequence: CDR1 SGHRS, CDR2 YFSETQ. The trim removed 4 bases at V and 4 bases at J, leaving 6 bases unmatched. There are 14 residues in the CDR3.

The chain combines TRBV5-6 with TRBJ2-5; TRBD1 matches 8 bases. Trimming removed 4 bases from V and 4 bases from J; junction bases left unmatched: 15. The CDR3 has 17 residues. Germline-derived CDR1 and CDR2 are SGHDT and YYEEEE. In DNA, the CDR3 is TGTGCCAGCAGCCCCTGGACAGGGCGAAGCCTAAGAGAGACCCAGTACTTC. It yields the protein CASSPWTGRSLRETQYF.

This clonotype has more than one count but fewer than ten. This CDR3 reads CASSLTQGVEAFF. The CDR3 nucleotides read TGTGCCAGCAGCTTAACGCAGGGGGTTGAAGCTTTCTTT. This chain links TRBV7-9 with TRBJ1-1, with 7 bases that match TRBD1. J lost 7 bases, V lost 2 bases, and 4 bases had no gene match. Germline V lookup: CDR1 SEHNR, CDR2 FQNEAQ (reference sequence). There are 13 residues in the CDR3.

There are a few counts of this clonotype. The chain carries TRBV20-1 and TRBJ1-6, with D uncertain. The CDR3 has 12 residues. Trimming took 0 bases from V and 11 from J, leaving 8 bases between them. Germline V gene lookup returns CDR1 DFQATT and CDR2 SNEGSKA (reference sequence). CDR3 sequence (DNA): TGCAGTGCTAGAGAACCCCTGCCACCCCTCCACTTT. Translated: CSAREPLPPLHF.

This clonotype was seen only a few times. The chain combines TRBV12-3 or TRBV12-4 with TRBJ2-7; TRBD1 aligns across 8 bases. Trimming took 1 base from V and 2 from J; bases not matched to a gene: 7. This CDR3 comprises 16 residues. The CDR3 is CASSLGTGTEAYEQYF. CDR3 sequence (DNA): TGTGCCAGCAGTTTAGGGACAGGGACGGAAGCCTACGAGCAGTACTTC.

In this sample, this clonotype turned up a few times. This rearrangement joins TRBV7-2 to TRBJ2-4, with 13 bases identical to TRBD2. The CDR3 extends over 15 amino acids. J was trimmed by 6 bases and V by 1 base; bases with no gene match: 0. Looked up from germline, CDR1 is SGHTA and CDR2 is FQGNSA. This CDR3 reads CASSLGTSGGNIQYF. The CDR3 DNA sequence: TGTGCCAGCAGCTTAGGGACTAGCGGGGGAAACATTCAGTACTTC.

In its sample, this clonotype was seen many times. The chain couples TRBV9 to TRBJ1-4; D is unresolved. The CDR3 extends over 15 amino acids. The V gene's germline CDR1 is SGDLS and CDR2 YYNGEE. V lost 0 bases, J lost 6 bases, and 12 bases lay in between. The CDR3 coding sequence is TGTGCCAGCAGCGTAGAGGCCAATGGGGATGAAAAACTGTTTTTT. Its translation is CASSVEANGDEKLFF.

The J gene is TRBJ2-5, the V gene TRBV5-6; D uncertain. Between the trimmed V and J ends, which lost 1 base and 1 base, there was a span of 14 bases. Germline V lookup: CDR1 SGHDT, CDR2 YYEEEE. This CDR3 is built from 16 residues. CDR3 DNA: TGTGCCAGCAGCTTGACGGGCAGATCATTCCAAGAGACCCAGTACTTC. Protein product: CASSLTGRSFQETQYF.